This section outlines one T cell receptor (beta chain) sequence together with its context. Its antigen is unknown. Base qualities were left out, and no much larger clone turns up one base away. In total, approximately 610 healthy bone marrow donors made up the cohort. Cohort members were all nominally healthy when sampled, although unrecorded immune exposures were likely present. The donor tested CMV seropositive, placing the donor among the 289 seropositive members of the cohort. Each donor provided a peripheral blood sample, and peripheral blood mononuclear cells were used for TCR beta sequencing. Genomic DNA extraction from the blood cell samples was performed with the Qiagen DNeasy Blood Extraction Kit. This record belongs to a study of cytomegalovirus exposure and HLA in healthy donors (dated by TCRdb to about 2017). Context from the whole study: In an earlier analysis of some 610 of the donors, approximately 260 Gb of sequence data and 90 million to 120 million unique TCR beta sequences from roughly 200 million T cells were reported. In addition to the first cohort of around 670 subjects, a separate validation cohort of 120 different subjects was used. A handful of DR-DQ haplotypes were handled as single units for association and clustering because linkage in the cohort was strong. Every discovery cohort repertoire had been produced on one sequencing platform. An early release covering roughly 640 HLA-typed donors comprised 300 to 350 gigabases of sequencing data and around 80 million unique TCR sequences. A later genetic analysis took genome-wide SNP genotypes for about three fifths of the 666 donors and used that subset as a discovery cohort. Using immunosequencing, the study profiled T cell repertoires from roughly 650 subjects and related those repertoires to cytomegalovirus serostatus. The study combined high-throughput TCR immunosequencing, statistical association of individual TCRs with disease status, and machine learning to predict cytomegalovirus infection status. HLA typing covered class I and class II loci at four-digit resolution. On average, over 200,000 unique TCR beta nucleotide sequences were sequenced per donor among a few hundred genotyped donors of the cohort, with 15% to 20% of those sequences being non-productive. In a later analysis, previously published TCR beta repertoires from more than 500 donors were re-analyzed and high-resolution HLA genotyping was added so that TCR occurrence patterns could be studied. Alongside the repertoire data, information on donor age, sex, ethnicity and CMV serostatus was compiled. In an earlier analysis of 550 to 700 of the donors, high-throughput TCR beta sequencing was used to judge whether each TCR beta V gene segment behaved as functional or pseudogenic. The study aimed to test whether signatures of past pathogen exposure could be identified by cataloging public T cell receptors. The later analysis used no new phenotypic data to find candidate immune exposures, relying instead on TCR beta sequences and their occurrence across donors. Typing coverage differed by locus: A, B, C, DRB1 and DQB1 were typed in roughly 629-630 donors, DQA1 in about 560, DPA1 in some 600, and DPB1 in 472. Of the 300 to 500 genotyped donors, 65% to 90% were placed in the genetic ancestry cluster associated with self-reported Caucasian donors. Overall study results and their limits: The earlier analysis of fewer than 750 of the donors excluded roughly 16 rarely observed V segments, including chromosome 9 orphons, because counts were too low. In a later analysis, the rate of TCR association differed among HLA loci, with DRB1 alleles having the most associated TCRs and HLA-C alleles having the fewest. An earlier analysis of approximately 600 of the donors showed that most TCR beta V segments appeared in productive rearrangements either about 90% or about 30% of the time, which broadly matched IMGT annotations. When HLA alleles, especially DR and DQ, strongly co-occurred, TCR associations were difficult to assign to individual alleles. A few of the identified cytomegalovirus-associated TCR beta chains were confirmed in vitro to be specific for cytomegalovirus antigens. In a later analysis, HLA-associated TCR beta chains were found to be more clonally expanded and to have lower generation probabilities than equally common non-associated chains. In a later genetic analysis, a missense DCLRE1C variant was associated with V-gene and J-gene trimming of TCR beta chains, and the association was replicated in an independent cohort. In a later genetic analysis, fewer N-insertions in productive TCRs were reported among donors in an Asian-associated ancestry cluster than the roughly 640-donor mean. A later analysis associated 16,951 TCR beta sequences with specific HLA alleles at a false discovery rate of 0.05. The cohort was sequenced for TCR beta chains only, and without alpha or paired-chain data the features that could be detected were limited. Linkage disequilibrium might explain the correlated functional status among segregating V segments, but an unknown experimental factor could not be ruled out. The study gave a list of 150 to 200 TCR beta chains associated with cytomegalovirus. Several of the top co-occurrence clusters appeared to be linked to parvovirus B19, influenza, CMV and Epstein-Barr virus, according to a later analysis. Most CMV-associated TCR beta chains appeared to be HLA-restricted in a later analysis, and the HLA associations seemed to be driven largely by CMV exposure. For the cohort, immune exposure information was limited to CMV serostatus. Presence/absence analyses assumed roughly uniform sequencing depth across donors, an assumption that may not hold. Across donors, most TCR sequences were observed very rarely, whereas some public TCRs were present in many individuals. A group of highly shared sequence variants was considered likely to be a technical artifact of the sequencing pipeline. Because HLA typing was missing for some donors at each locus, association tests included only the typed subset. It was suggested by the authors that the approach could potentially be generalized to other disease states and immunological phenotypes. The classifier was reported to diagnose cytomegalovirus status with high specificity and sensitivity in both the original cohort and the validation cohort. A further reported finding was that TCR beta sequences accurately predicted the HLA-A and HLA-B alleles for most subjects in the first cohort.

Library preparation used the immunoSEQ multiplex PCR assay. For the multiplex PCR, a mixture combining 60 forward primers for TCR Vbeta segments and 13 reverse primers for TCR Jbeta segments was used. The CDR3 region of rearranged TCR beta genes was amplified from genomic DNA by a multiplex PCR assay. On the Illumina HiSeq System, the amplified TCR beta libraries were sequenced as 87-base-pair reads. Per the original workflow: In a later analysis, roughly 80 million unique TCR beta chains were counted across the 500 to 850 repertoires, and about 10 million of these chains were shared by at least two donors. A nearest-neighbor algorithm error-corrected the raw reads and collapsed the reads into unique sequences, merging closely related sequences to remove PCR and sequencing errors. To assign V, D and J gene segments, CDR3 sequences were aligned to IMGT reference sequences. For a sequence to be retained, a match of at least six nucleotides was required to both a V gene segment and a J gene segment. Rearrangements were called productive when the CDR3 lacked stop codons and stayed in frame with V and J; all others were non-productive. CDR3 was defined according to IMGT convention as the region running from the second conserved V-encoded cysteine to the conserved J-encoded phenylalanine. Sequences without an unambiguous match to a single V gene segment were excluded from the earlier analysis of several hundred of the donors. In an earlier analysis of approximately 590 of the donors, V segments were called functional above 56.7% productive rearrangements and were called segregating when the between-donor standard deviation exceeded 5%. A statistical classification framework was built for diagnosing cytomegalovirus status from the catalog of TCR beta chain sequences. A later analysis assigned V and J genes by comparing TCR nucleotide sequences with IMGT/GENE-DB human TR gene sequences. Using the TCRdist pipeline, a later analysis assigned CDR3 sequences along with most-parsimonious VDJ recombination scenarios. In a later analysis, each TCR beta chain was defined by its CDR3 amino acid sequence together with its V-gene family, and reads without a unique V-gene family were excluded. A later analysis removed several hundred highly shared, low-generation-probability nucleotide sequences to deal with suspected cross-contamination and a sequencing artifact. In a later analysis, a clonal expansion index for each public chain was calculated from normalized within-repertoire ranks of inferred template counts. A later analysis computed generation probabilities with a VDJ recombination model fitted to out-of-frame rearrangements, and checked the results against IGoR. In a later analysis, TCR-TCR, TCR-HLA and TCR-CMV co-occurrence was scored with hypergeometric tests, and a repertoire-size bias correction was applied to TCR pairs. In a later analysis, false discovery rates were estimated by permuting HLA or CMV assignments 20 times. In a later analysis, co-occurring TCRs were grouped using DBSCAN, with TCRdist sequence similarity added in when clustering inside HLA-allele-positive subsets. For co-occurrence clustering, repertoires with fewer than 30,000 or more than 120,000 public chains were excluded, along with 4 to 6 repertoires with anomalous nucleotide sharing. TCRdb took over this immuneACCESS table, retaining in-frame rearrangements with V and J assigned. Such tables are incomplete; in checked studies, under half of the missing clones stem from an unresolved V gene, and the remainder is unexplained. From that table come the V and J calls and clone size; the DNA was used to work out D and trimming. For this sample the table gives roughly 170,000 clones, of which 75% to 85% were detected only once. More than 0.95% of the sample comes from the top ten.

The sequence was collected from a girl aged 2 to 10 in good health and CMV-seropositive. Sequencing was performed on PBMCs.

Here the CDR3 is given as CASSQDLYRESLRGQYF. The sequenced DNA: TGTGCCAGCAGCCAAGACCTCTACAGGGAGTCCCTGAGAGGGCAGTACTTC. The chain employs TRBV14 and TRBJ2-7; TRBD1 is perhaps the D gene, given 6 matching bases. Including the terminal cysteine and phenylalanine, the CDR3 comprises 17 residues. Only the CDR3 portion is preserved as DNA: 51 bases, with reading frame beginning at the first base. Looking up the germline V gene yields CDR1 SGHDN and CDR2 FVKESK. Trimming at the junction amounts to 0 bases on V and 9 bases on J, and the germline ends lie 24 bases apart.